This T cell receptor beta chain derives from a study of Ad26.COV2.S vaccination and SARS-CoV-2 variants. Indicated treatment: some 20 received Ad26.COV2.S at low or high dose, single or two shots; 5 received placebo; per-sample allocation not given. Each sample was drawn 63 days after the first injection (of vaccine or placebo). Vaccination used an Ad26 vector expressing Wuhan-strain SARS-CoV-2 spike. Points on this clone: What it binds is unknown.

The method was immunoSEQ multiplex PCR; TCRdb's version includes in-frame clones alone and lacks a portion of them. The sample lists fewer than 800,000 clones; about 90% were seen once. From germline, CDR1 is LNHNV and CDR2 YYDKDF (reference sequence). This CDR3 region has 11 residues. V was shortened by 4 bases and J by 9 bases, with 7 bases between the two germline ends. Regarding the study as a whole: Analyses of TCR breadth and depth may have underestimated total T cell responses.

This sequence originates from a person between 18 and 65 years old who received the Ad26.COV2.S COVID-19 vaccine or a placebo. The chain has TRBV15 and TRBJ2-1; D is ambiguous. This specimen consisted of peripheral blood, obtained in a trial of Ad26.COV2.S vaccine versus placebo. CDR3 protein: CATSKSSEQFF. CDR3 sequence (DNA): TGTGCCACCAGCAAAAGCAGTGAGCAGTTCTTC. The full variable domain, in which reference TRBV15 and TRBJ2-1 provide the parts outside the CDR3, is DAMVIQNPRYQVTQFGKPVTLSCSQTLNHNVMYWYQQKSSQAPKLLFHYYDKDFNNEADTPDNFQSRRPNTSFCFLDIRSPGLGDTAMYLCATSKSSEQFFGPGTRLTVL.